Each of the 32 T cell receptor beta chains below was sequenced from the same sample in a study of blood T cell repertoires in COVID-19. Assay: immunoSEQ multiplex PCR; the TCRdb copy retains only in-frame clones and omits some. The profile covers about 200,000 clones, with 85% appearing a single time and around 0.93% taken by the ten largest. The sequencing input was peripheral blood. Every receptor here comes from a man in his fifties or sixties with COVID-19, enrolled during active disease.

The chain links TRBV27 to TRBJ2-2, with a possible D match to TRBD2 (7 bases). Trimming shortened V by 5 bases and J by 6 bases, and 16 bases separated the two germline ends. From germline, CDR1 is MNHEY and CDR2 SMNVEV (reference sequence). This CDR3 contains 15 residues. The CDR3 bases are TGTGCCAGCAGTCCCCCGGGGGGCGGGGCCGGGGAGCTGTTTTTT. Translated, it gives CASSPPGGGAGELFF.

The rearrangement joins TRBV7-9 to TRBJ2-5; D is unresolved. The CDR3 consists of 15 residues. Germline V lookup: CDR1 SEHNR, CDR2 FQNEAQ (reference sequence). Trimming took 5 bases from V and 1 from J, leaving 14 bases between them. This chain's CDR3 is CASSREMRTQETQYF. The CDR3 DNA reads TGTGCCAGCAGCAGAGAGATGCGAACCCAAGAGACCCAGTACTTC.

This rearrangement joins TRBV4-2 to TRBJ1-1; perhaps TRBD1 as D (6 bases). In germline, CDR1 is LGHNA, CDR2 YNFKEQ. The CDR3 has 15 residues. V was shortened by 0 bases and J by 1 base, with 9 bases between the two germline ends. CDR3 nucleotides: TGTGCCAGCAGCCAAGATCTACAGGGGAACACTGAAGCTTTCTTT. Its protein product is CASSQDLQGNTEAFF.

The chain carries TRBV7-9 and TRBJ1-2; tentatively, D is TRBD1 (5 bases). CDR3 size: 14 residues. The V and J ends lost 7 bases and 4 bases respectively, with 16 bases between them. Germline V lookup: CDR1 SEHNR, CDR2 FQNEAQ (reference sequence). The CDR3 DNA reads as TGTGCCAGCACCTCTGGGGACTCGAGCTATGGCTACACCTTC. It specifies CASTSGDSSYGYTF.

The chain carries TRBV10-2 and TRBJ2-7, with TRBD2 matching 14 bases. Germline CDR1 reads WSHSY; CDR2 reads SAAADI. V lost 6 bases to trimming and J lost 4 bases; unmatched junction nucleotides: 2. This CDR3 contains 14 residues. CDR3 sequence reads: CASRGTSGSYEQYF. The CDR3 DNA is TGCGCCAGCAGGGGGACTAGCGGGAGTTACGAGCAGTACTTC.

The chain is built from TRBV7-6 and TRBJ1-6; no clear D. With 3 bases removed from V and 8 bases from J, the gap between germline ends came to 8 bases. Germline V gene sequence: CDR1 SGHVS, CDR2 FNYEAQ. The CDR3 runs 13 residues. For the CDR3, the DNA is TGTGCCAGCAGCTTCCAGGAAGATTCACCCCTCCACTTT. Encoded protein: CASSFQEDSPLHF. The full variable domain, in which reference TRBV7-6 and TRBJ1-6 provide the parts outside the CDR3, is GAGVSQSPRYKVTKRGQDVALRCDPISGHVSLYWYRQALGQGPEFLTYFNYEAQQDKSGLPNDRFSAERPEGSISTLTIQRTEQRDSAMYRCASSFQEDSPLHFGNGTRLTVT.

The sample holds one count of this clone. This chain joins TRBV28 and TRBJ1-1; 8 bases map to TRBD1. CDR1 and CDR2 (germline): MDHEN, SYDVKM. This CDR3 region has 14 residues. V was pared by 10 bases and J by 5 bases, with 12 bases of the junction left unmatched. CDR3 DNA: TGTGCCACCCGGACCGGACAGGGTCGAACTGAAGCTTTCTTT. This codes for CATRTGQGRTEAFF.

V and J are TRBV3-1 (or the pseudogene TRBV3-2) and TRBJ1-5; D gene uncertain. The germline V gene encodes CDR1 LGHDT and CDR2 YNNKEL (reference sequence). The germline V and J ends were trimmed by 5 bases and 1 base, with 9 bases remaining between them. There are 14 residues in the CDR3. CDR3: CASSGASSNQPQHF. Written as DNA, the CDR3 is TGTGCCAGCAGCGGAGCCTCCAGCAATCAGCCCCAGCATTTT.

This rearrangement joins TRBV27 to TRBJ2-7, with 8 positions matching TRBD2. CDR1 MNHEY and CDR2 SMNVEV come from the germline V gene (reference sequence). The CDR3 runs 13 residues. Losses at the gene ends were 2 bases for V and 3 bases for J; bases not matched to a gene: 0. The CDR3 DNA follows: TGTGCCAGCAGTTTACTAGCGGGCTACGAGCAGTACTTC. It yields the protein CASSLLAGYEQYF.

The gene calls are TRBV6-1 and TRBJ1-1; D ambiguous. CDR3 length: 15 residues. The V gene lost 1 base and the J gene lost 2 bases, with 11 bases spanning the gap. Germline CDR1 is MNHNS and CDR2 is SASEGT. The chain's CDR3 is CASSEVVFYNTEAFF. The CDR3 nucleotides read TGTGCCAGCAGTGAAGTAGTCTTTTATAACACTGAAGCTTTCTTT.

The rearrangement joins TRBV5-1 to TRBJ2-5; 8 bases agree with TRBD2. V lost 4 bases to trimming and J lost 1 base; unmatched junction nucleotides: 6. Germline V gives CDR1 SGHRS, CDR2 YFSETQ. This CDR3 has 15 amino acids. CDR3 amino acids: CASSLSGKIQETQYF. The CDR3, as DNA: TGCGCCAGCAGCCTTAGCGGGAAAATCCAAGAGACCCAGTACTTC.

This clone was observed a single time. The genes are TRBV19 and TRBJ1-5; 9 bases map to TRBD1. In germline, CDR1 is LNHDA, CDR2 SQIVND (reference sequence). Unmatched junction bases numbered 20, after V lost 6 bases and J lost 2 bases. There are 20 residues in the CDR3. CDR3: CASRPVGTQGQGGGNQPQHF. The CDR3 DNA reads TGTGCCAGTAGACCCGTAGGGACCCAGGGACAGGGAGGCGGCAATCAGCCCCAGCATTTT.

The chain uses TRBV12-3 or TRBV12-4 and TRBJ2-7, with D possibly matching TRBD2 (5 bases). The V and J ends lost 5 bases and 0 bases respectively, with 8 bases between them. CDR3 size: 13 residues. In DNA form, the CDR3 reads TGTGCCAGCAGTATTGGACTCTCCTACGAGCAGTACTTC. Amino acid sequence: CASSIGLSYEQYF.

This chain links TRBV19 with TRBJ1-2; 7 bases fit TRBD1. J gave up 8 bases and V 1 base, and 10 bases lay outside the gene matches. The CDR3 runs to 15 residues. Germline values: CDR1 LNHDA, CDR2 SQIVND (reference sequence). The CDR3 region is CASSIGTGYYGGYTF. CDR3 in DNA: TGTGCCAGTAGTATAGGGACAGGTTACTATGGCGGCTACACCTTC.

The chain recombines TRBV7-9 with TRBJ2-5; 10 bases line up with TRBD1. The V gene's germline CDR1 is SEHNR and CDR2 FQNEAQ (reference sequence). The CDR3 loop spans 14 amino acids. The junction had 1 base not matched to a gene; V was cut back by 4 bases and J by 2 bases. The CDR3 region has the DNA TGTGCCAGCAGCTGGACAGGGGGACAAGAGACCCAGTACTTC. It codes for CASSWTGGQETQYF. Full variable domain (outside the CDR3, taken from reference TRBV7-9 and TRBJ2-5): DTGVSQNPRHKITKRGQNVTFRCDPISEHNRLYWYRQTLGQGPEFLTYFQNEAQLEKSRLLSDRFSAERPKGSFSTLEIQRTEQGDSAMYLCASSWTGGQETQYFGPGTRLLVL.

This rearrangement joins TRBV27 to TRBJ2-7, with 8 bases aligning to TRBD1. Germline V gene lookup returns CDR1 MNHEY and CDR2 SMNVEV (reference sequence). The CDR3 is 13 residues long. The J segment lost 5 bases and the V segment lost 10 bases, leaving 10 bases of the junction unmatched. CDR3 sequence: CATSQQGVHEQYF. The DNA of the CDR3 is TGTGCCACCTCCCAACAGGGGGTCCACGAGCAGTACTTC.

The chain carries TRBV9 and TRBJ1-5; maybe TRBD1 (5 bases). Per the germline V gene, CDR1 is SGDLS and CDR2 is YYNGEE. The CDR3 runs to 15 residues. The V gene lost 4 bases and the J gene lost 4 bases, with 15 bases spanning the gap. CDR3 sequence: CASSKGATGNQPQHF. The CDR3 DNA is TGTGCCAGCAGCAAAGGGGCCACTGGGAATCAGCCCCAGCATTTT.

The chain joins TRBV6-5 to TRBJ1-4; a possible D gene is TRBD1 (6 bases). With 8 bases removed from V and 8 bases from J, the gap between germline ends came to 15 bases. The CDR3 consists of 13 residues. Germline CDR1 is MNHEY and CDR2 is SVGAGI. The CDR3 region is CASAFRGGEKLFF. CDR3 nucleotide sequence: TGTGCCAGCGCCTTCAGGGGTGGGGAAAAACTGTTTTTT.

The rearrangement links TRBV6-5 to TRBJ2-7; 10 nucleotides align to TRBD1. V was clipped by 4 bases and J by 7 bases; unmatched bases: 13. Per the germline V gene, CDR1 is MNHEY and CDR2 is SVGAGI. The CDR3 totals 16 residues. The CDR3: CASSSSRRQGAKEQYF. Here the CDR3 DNA reads TGTGCCAGCAGTTCCTCCCGAAGACAGGGGGCGAAAGAGCAGTACTTC.

V is TRBV2 and J is TRBJ1-5, with D possibly TRBD1 on 6 matching bases. Germline assignment: CDR1 SNHLY and CDR2 FYNNEI. This CDR3 has 15 amino acids. Trimming cost V 6 bases and J 3 bases, with 15 bases left between them. CDR3 loop: CASSRTGLNNQPQHF. The CDR3 DNA sequence: TGTGCCAGCAGCCGAACAGGGTTAAACAATCAGCCCCAGCATTTT.

The chain couples TRBV2 to TRBJ1-5; 7 positions agree with TRBD1. The germline gives CDR1 SNHLY, CDR2 FYNNEI. The CDR3 has 15 residues. The V gene end was trimmed by 2 bases and the J gene end by 7 bases; junction bases not matched to a gene: 8. The CDR3 DNA reads as TGTGCCAGCAGTGAACTGACAGGGCTTCGGCAGCCCCAGCATTTT. Its protein is CASSELTGLRQPQHF.

The sample holds a few counts of this clone. The chain combines TRBV6-2 or TRBV6-3 with TRBJ1-5; 10 positions match TRBD1. Germline CDR1 MNHEY, CDR2 SVGEGT. The V and J ends lost 2 bases and 6 bases, in that order; junction bases with no gene match: 4. CDR3 length equals 15 residues. The CDR3 is CASSYPGQGTQPQHF. The CDR3 nucleotides read TGTGCCAGCAGTTACCCGGGACAGGGGACTCAGCCCCAGCATTTT.

This sequence joins TRBV11-3 and TRBJ2-2, with D possibly being TRBD2 (5 bases). Trimming took 1 base from V and 6 from J, leaving 6 bases between them. The CDR3 spans 13 residues. The germline CDR1 and CDR2 sequences are SGHNT and YENEEA. This CDR3 is CASSLVGAGELFF. As DNA, the CDR3 is TGTGCCAGCAGCTTAGTCGGGGCCGGGGAGCTGTTTTTT.

The chain has TRBV5-1 and TRBJ2-1; 13 bases are shared with TRBD2. CDR1 and CDR2 from the germline V gene are SGHRS and YFSETQ. The CDR3 extends over 16 amino acids. J gave up 6 bases and V 4 bases, and 7 bases lay outside the gene matches. CDR3 sequence reads: CASSPLLAGGLNEQFF. The CDR3 DNA follows: TGCGCCAGCAGCCCCCTACTAGCGGGAGGGCTCAATGAGCAGTTCTTC.

The rearrangement uses TRBV7-9 and TRBJ1-5; TRBD1 aligns across 7 bases. This CDR3 has 15 amino acids. With V trimmed by 6 bases and J by 6 bases, 11 bases remained unmatched. CDR1 is SEHNR, CDR2 FQNEAQ, per germline (reference sequence). The DNA for the CDR3 is TGTGCCAGCAGTCTTAATACAGGGGCCGGTCAGCCCCAGCATTTT. Its protein product is CASSLNTGAGQPQHF.

CDR3: CASTREVVTDTQYF. The CDR3 nucleotides are TGCGCCAGCACAAGAGAAGTGGTCACAGATACGCAGTATTTT. V is TRBV5-1 and J is TRBJ2-3; D gene ambiguous. Germline loops: CDR1 SGHRS, CDR2 YFSETQ. The CDR3 spans 14 residues. Deletions cut 6 bases from V and 2 bases from J, with 13 bases between.

This chain connects TRBV28 to TRBJ1-2; no clear D gene. The CDR3 runs 15 residues. Trimming took 1 base from V and 4 from J, leaving 13 bases between them. Germline V CDR1 and CDR2: MDHEN, SYDVKM. The CDR3 protein is CASSLSPGAGYGYTF. The CDR3 coding sequence is TGTGCCAGCAGTTTATCTCCGGGAGCGGGCTATGGCTACACCTTC.

The chain employs TRBV10-3 and TRBJ2-7; 12 nucleotides agree with TRBD2. CDR1 is ENHRY and CDR2 is SYGVKD in the germline V gene. Trimming took 4 bases from V and 7 from J; bases not matched to a gene: 5. This CDR3 comprises 14 residues. The DNA of the CDR3 is TGTGCCATCAGTGTGACTAGCGGGAGCGGTGAGCAGTACTTC. Residues: CAISVTSGSGEQYF.

This clone was counted once. This chain uses TRBV28 with TRBJ2-7; 7 bases match TRBD2. The trim removed 8 bases at V and 4 bases at J, leaving 2 bases unmatched. The CDR3 is 11 residues long. CDR1 and CDR2 from the germline V gene are MDHEN and SYDVKM. CDR3 region: CASGTTYEQYF. As DNA, the CDR3 is TGTGCCAGCGGGACTACTTACGAGCAGTACTTC.

This clone was seen ten or more times. This chain connects TRBV28 to TRBJ2-7; maybe TRBD1 (5 bases). V lost 10 bases and J 1 base, leaving 11 bases between the germline ends. The CDR3 runs 12 residues. CDR1 is MDHEN, CDR2 SYDVKM, per germline. The CDR3 nucleotides are TGTGCCACAGACAGAAGTTCCTACGAGCAGTACTTC. Amino acid sequence: CATDRSSYEQYF.

The V and J genes are TRBV11-2 and TRBJ1-1, with a tentative D call TRBD1 (5 bases). The CDR3 length is 15 residues. V lost 0 bases and J lost 4, with 12 bases in between. The germline gives CDR1 SGHAT, CDR2 FQNNGV. CDR3 nucleotide sequence: TGTGCCAGCAGCTTAGAACCCACAGGAGCCACTGAAGCTTTCTTT. Translating it yields CASSLEPTGATEAFF.

V usage is TRBV2 and J usage is TRBJ1-4; D is ambiguous. This CDR3 spans 11 amino acids. Trimming removed 8 bases at V and 12 bases at J, with 13 bases between. The germline CDR1 and CDR2 sequences are SNHLY and FYNNEI. The CDR3 region is CASRERWELFF. DNA of the CDR3: TGTGCCAGCCGCGAGCGGTGGGAACTGTTTTTT.